The 17 T cell receptor beta chains given below trace back to one sample, sequenced in a study of Graves' ophthalmopathy and Graves' hyperthyroidism. RNA served as the template for amplifying TCR beta CDR3 regions. HTBI primers were employed in first-round RT-PCR, then a second-round multiplex PCR followed. From the multiplex PCR reads, TCRdb called clonotypes with MiXCR, one entry per CDR3 protein. This table has about 1.2 million distinct CDR3 sequences, roughly 35% appearing once. Sequencing was done on a sample of peripheral blood or thyroid tissue (not recorded which). The receptors stem from an adult man with Graves' hyperthyroidism.

This clonotype was seen many times. The chain has TRBV4-3 and TRBJ1-6; 7 bases are a match to TRBD1. Looked up from germline, CDR1 is LGHNA and CDR2 is YSLEER. CDR3 length equals 16 residues. V shed 4 bases and J 8 bases; nucleotides not matched to a gene: 11. The CDR3: CASSPSLRGLDSPLHF. For the CDR3, the DNA is TGCGCCAGCAGCCCCTCCTTGAGGGGGCTGGATTCACCCCTCCACTTT.

The rearrangement links TRBV7-9 to TRBJ1-6; 10 bases match TRBD1. Germline lookup yields CDR1 SEHNR and CDR2 FQNEAQ (reference sequence). The CDR3 consists of 16 residues. After removal of 4 bases from V and 7 bases from J, the junction contained 7 bases not matched to a gene. CDR3 loop: CASSSTRQGANSPLHF. CDR3 in DNA: TGTGCCAGCAGCTCTACAAGACAGGGGGCGAATTCACCCCTCCACTTT.

This chain connects TRBV5-6 to TRBJ1-1; D call uncertain. The V gene's germline CDR1 is SGHDT and CDR2 YYEEEE. The CDR3 runs to 12 residues. V lost 0 bases, J lost 7 bases, and 7 bases lay in between. The CDR3 region is CASSLGNLEAFF. CDR3 nucleotides: TGTGCCAGCAGCTTGGGGAACCTTGAAGCTTTCTTT.

The chain links TRBV6-5 to TRBJ1-1; possibly TRBD1 for D (6 bases). V was trimmed by 8 bases and J by 5 bases, leaving 15 bases between them. The CDR3 contains 13 residues. Germline CDR1 MNHEY, CDR2 SVGAGI. In DNA form, the CDR3 reads TGTGCCAGCCAAAGGGACACCCGAACTGAAGCTTTCTTT. This translates into CASQRDTRTEAFF.

This clonotype was counted at least ten times. The rearrangement joins TRBV4-3 to TRBJ1-2, with D possibly being TRBD1 (6 bases). The germline V gene has CDR1 LGHNA and CDR2 YSLEER. CDR3 length equals 15 residues. With 0 bases removed from V and 6 bases from J, the gap between germline ends came to 14 bases. The CDR3 loop reads CASSQDVWGQNGYTF. The DNA for the CDR3 is TGCGCCAGCAGCCAAGATGTTTGGGGGCAAAATGGCTACACCTTC.

V and J are TRBV12-3 or TRBV12-4 and TRBJ1-2; 9 nucleotides match TRBD1. With V trimmed by 6 bases and J by 7 bases, 9 bases remained unmatched. The CDR3 loop spans 14 amino acids. CDR3 nucleotides: TGTGCCAGCAGAACAGGGGGCTCGTTTGGTGGCTACACCTTC. This codes for CASRTGGSFGGYTF.

Comments on this clonotype: A much larger clone sits a single nucleotide away, making a read error possible. The chain links TRBV4-3 to TRBJ1-5, with 10 nucleotides matching TRBD1. The germline CDR1 and CDR2 sequences are LGHNA and YSLEER. V gave up 8 bases and J gave up 5 bases; unmatched junction bases: 9. There are 15 residues in the CDR3. CDR3 in DNA: TGCGCCAGCGGCCGGACAGGGGGGCCGGATCAGCCCCAGCATTTT. Amino acid sequence: CASGRTGGPDQPQHF.

CDR3 coding DNA: TGTGCCAGCGAAGTTCCAGATACGCAGTATTTT. Its protein product is CASEVPDTQYF. The gene calls are TRBV2 and TRBJ2-3; no clear D. The germline CDR1 and CDR2 sequences are SNHLY and FYNNEI. Deletions cut 8 bases from V and 4 bases from J, with 7 bases between. CDR3 length: 11 residues.

This chain links TRBV7-2 with TRBJ2-1; possibly TRBD2 for D (5 bases). CDR1 and CDR2 (germline): SGHTA, FQGNSA. This CDR3 contains 14 residues. The ends were cut back, 0 bases at V and 6 bases at J, with 9 bases in the middle. CDR3 bases: TGTGCCAGCAGCTTAGCGGGAGCAGCCAATGAGCAGTTCTTC. Translating gives CASSLAGAANEQFF.

This clonotype was seen repeatedly, ten times or more. This chain uses TRBV6-6 with TRBJ1-2; D ambiguous. Germline lookup yields CDR1 MNHNY and CDR2 SVGAGI (reference sequence). V was clipped by 6 bases and J by 4 bases, with 9 bases between them. The CDR3 consists of 12 residues. CDR3 protein: CASRDSGYGYTF. The CDR3, as DNA: TGTGCCAGCAGGGACTCCGGCTATGGCTACACCTTC.

This clonotype has more than one count but fewer than ten. The chain couples TRBV6-1 to TRBJ2-5, with D perhaps matching TRBD2 (5 bases). Trimming shortened V by 6 bases and J by 5 bases, and 10 bases separated the two germline ends. The CDR3 length is 12 residues. From germline, CDR1 is MNHNS and CDR2 SASEGT. The CDR3 loop reads CASRNTGETQYF. CDR3 in DNA: TGTGCCAGCAGGAACACGGGGGAGACCCAGTACTTC.

The sample holds a few counts of this clonotype. J is TRBJ2-7 and V is TRBV6-2 or TRBV6-3, with 7 bases that match TRBD1. The CDR3 sequence is 12 residues long. Per the germline V gene, CDR1 is MNHEY and CDR2 is SVGEGT. The V gene end was trimmed by 8 bases and the J gene end by 6 bases; junction bases not matched to a gene: 7. CDR3 in amino acids: CASGFKGAEQYF. The CDR3 DNA reads TGTGCCAGCGGTTTTAAGGGGGCCGAGCAGTACTTC.

Ten or more counts support this clonotype. V is TRBV9 and J is TRBJ2-6; D possibly matches TRBD1 or TRBD2 (5 bases each). This CDR3 has 17 residues. Germline V CDR1 and CDR2: SGDLS, YYNGEE. The V and J ends lost 3 bases and 2 bases respectively, with 15 bases between them. The DNA for the CDR3 is TGTGCCAGCAGCGCAACAGCCTGGGGGACTGGGGCCAACGTCCTGACTTTC. It yields the protein CASSATAWGTGANVLTF.

The chain carries TRBV6-2 or TRBV6-3 and TRBJ2-2; D is possibly TRBD2 (6 bases). V was cut by 2 bases and J by 5 bases, with 18 bases left in between. Germline lookup yields CDR1 MNHEY and CDR2 SVGEGT. This CDR3 is built from 17 residues. CDR3 protein: CASSYTTGDWSTGELFF. CDR3 DNA: TGTGCCAGCAGTTACACAACGGGAGATTGGTCAACCGGGGAGCTGTTTTTT.

In its sample, this clonotype was seen a few times. This sequence joins TRBV3-1 and TRBJ1-5; TRBD1 is a possible D gene (6 bases). Trimming cost V 3 bases and J 7 bases, with 13 bases left between them. Germline V gives CDR1 LGHDT, CDR2 YNNKEL (reference sequence). The CDR3 runs to 14 residues. The CDR3 here is CASSQGTGQQPQHF. The CDR3 DNA sequence: TGTGCCAGCAGCCAGGGCACAGGGCAGCAGCCCCAGCATTTT.

This clonotype was seen a few times. The chain carries TRBV28 and TRBJ2-5; 7 positions match TRBD1. The length of the CDR3 is 13 residues. The V gene end was trimmed by 10 bases and the J gene end by 3 bases; junction bases not matched to a gene: 8. Germline V gene sequence: CDR1 MDHEN, CDR2 SYDVKM. The CDR3 sequence: CATLTGTEETQYF. The CDR3 region has the DNA TGTGCCACCCTAACCGGGACAGAAGAGACCCAGTACTTC.

This chain links TRBV6-5 with TRBJ2-5, with D possibly TRBD2 on 5 matching bases. This CDR3 is 15 amino acids long. Trimming removed 7 bases at V and 6 bases at J, with 21 bases between. The V gene's germline CDR1 is MNHEY and CDR2 SVGAGI. The CDR3 DNA follows: TGTGCCAGCAATAAAATGGGCGCAGAGGGTAAGACCCAGTACTTC. Amino acids: CASNKMGAEGKTQYF.